The 9 T cell receptor beta chains reported below all come from one sample, sequenced in a study of CD8+CD57+ T cells in acquired aplastic anemia (dated by TCRdb to about 2018). Sequenced using an Illumina HiSeq 2000. Genomic DNA served as template for TCR beta VDJ combination and CDR3 sequence profiling. TCRdb redid the processing of the public reads, applying fastp at Q25 and MiXCR, and retained in-frame beta chains. Each entry merges the rows of one CDR3 protein and shows their most common DNA and genes. Present in this sample are under 350,000 distinct CDR3 sequences, approximately 58% of which were seen just once. Around 1.2% of the sample comes from the top ten. The patients picked for sequencing were ones in whom flow cytometry had shown an expansion of CD8+CD57+ cells. Sample: sorted CD4+, CD8+, or CD8+CD57+ T cells (not recorded which) from PBMCs. These TCRs come from a human donor with aplastic anemia.

This chain connects TRBV7-6 to TRBJ2-3; TRBD2 aligns across 7 bases. Germline V gene sequence: CDR1 SGHVS, CDR2 FNYEAQ. This CDR3 contains 16 residues. With V trimmed by 6 bases and J by 2 bases, 11 bases remained unmatched. CDR3 in DNA: TGTGCCAGCAGTCCAGGACTAGTCACCAACACAGATACGCAGTATTTT. Protein product: CASSPGLVTNTDTQYF.

V gene TRBV15 combines with J gene TRBJ1-1, with 8 bases that match TRBD1. V lost 3 bases and J lost 5; bases outside the gene matches: 8. This CDR3 is 15 amino acids long. From germline, CDR1 is LNHNV and CDR2 YYDKDF (reference sequence). DNA for the CDR3: TGTGCCACCAGCAGGGCGACAGGGGCGGCGACTGAAGCTTTCTTT. It translates to CATSRATGAATEAFF.

Ten or more counts support this clonotype. The junction does not match germline at one end; this may be a read error. J is TRBJ2-1 and V is TRBV2; 9 bases are shared with TRBD2. This CDR3 region has 13 residues. Germline CDR1 and CDR2: SNHLY and FYNNEI. The CDR3 bases are TGTGCCAGCAGTGAACAGAGGCGGGGGGGTTTGCTCTTC. Encoded protein: CASSEQRRGGLLF.

This clonotype was observed a handful of times. This chain connects TRBV4-3 to TRBJ1-1; possible D gene TRBD1, 5 bases. The CDR3 totals 15 residues. V lost 3 bases, J lost 1 base, and 12 bases lay in between. The germline gives CDR1 LGHNA, CDR2 YSLEER. The CDR3 loop is CASSHLGGANTEAFF. The CDR3 nucleotides are TGCGCCAGCAGCCACTTGGGCGGGGCGAACACTGAAGCTTTCTTT.

This clonotype was found once. This rearrangement joins TRBV19 to TRBJ2-3; D is unclear. The V end was cut by 6 bases, the J end by 2 bases, with 15 bases between. Germline V gene data show CDR1 as LNHDA and CDR2 as SQIVND (reference sequence). This CDR3 region has 15 residues. The CDR3 DNA reads TGTGCCAGTAGCGAGACGGATTATCTCACAGATACGCAGTATTTT. It is translated as CASSETDYLTDTQYF.

The chain recombines TRBV7-2 with TRBJ2-7, with D possibly matching TRBD1 (5 bases). This CDR3 region has 15 residues. CDR1 SGHTA and CDR2 FQGNSA come from the germline V gene. Trimming stripped 4 bases from V and 2 bases from J, with 15 bases between. The CDR3 region is CASSSPPPGPYEQYF. The CDR3 nucleotides are TGTGCCAGCAGCTCCCCCCCGCCAGGGCCCTACGAGCAGTACTTC.

This clonotype was recorded only once. This chain uses TRBV7-9 with TRBJ2-3; D is possibly TRBD2 (5 bases). The CDR3 covers 16 residues. V lost 6 bases and J lost 2, with 18 bases in between. Germline V CDR1 and CDR2: SEHNR, FQNEAQ (reference sequence). The CDR3 region has the DNA TGTGCCAGCAGTATACCCTCGGACTTTATCACAGATACGCAGTATTTT. Translated, it gives CASSIPSDFITDTQYF. The variable domain in full, completed from reference TRBV7-9 and TRBJ2-3, reads DTGVSQNPRHKITKRGQNVTFRCDPISEHNRLYWYRQTLGQGPEFLTYFQNEAQLEKSRLLSDRFSAERPKGSFSTLEIQRTEQGDSAMYLCASSIPSDFITDTQYFGPGTRLTVL.

CDR3 DNA sequence: TGCAGTGCTAGCCGAACTAGCGGGATGCCTCTACACGATGAGCAGTTCTTC. Residues: CSASRTSGMPLHDEQFF. The V gene is TRBV20-1, the J gene TRBJ2-1; 10 bases align to TRBD2. Trimming at V came to 3 bases and at J to 8 bases, leaving 16 bases not matched to a gene. The CDR3 sequence is 17 residues long. Per the germline V gene, CDR1 is DFQATT and CDR2 is SNEGSKA (reference sequence).

The J gene is TRBJ2-1, the V gene TRBV7-9; the D gene is possibly TRBD2 (5 bases). This CDR3 contains 15 residues. Germline V gives CDR1 SEHNR, CDR2 FQNEAQ (reference sequence). V dropped 5 bases and J dropped 6 bases, with 17 bases sitting between them. DNA for the CDR3: TGTGCCAGCAGCCAGGACTCCCCACCGGGCAATGAGCAGTTCTTC. This codes for CASSQDSPPGNEQFF.